One and the same sample provided the 13 T cell receptor beta chains below, sequenced in a study of CD8 T cells in ankylosing spondylitis. TCRdb ran MiXCR on the 5' RACE reads and lists one entry per CDR3 protein. Among 150,000 to 200,000 distinct CDR3 sequences, roughly 11% were seen once, and the ten largest hold almost 30%. Sequencing input: blood, either unsorted or a sorted T cell fraction (not recorded which). The receptor set was obtained from a male donor with ankylosing spondylitis or in good health (not recorded which).

Many counts were recorded for this clonotype. The chain is built from TRBV29-1 and TRBJ2-1; possible D gene TRBD2, 6 bases. Trimming took 0 bases from V and 1 from J, leaving 13 bases between them. There are 16 residues in the CDR3. The germline CDR1 and CDR2 sequences are SQVTM and ANQGSEA. The CDR3 protein is CSVEEPRGVSYNEQFF. Here the CDR3 DNA reads TGCAGCGTTGAAGAGCCCCGCGGGGTATCCTACAATGAGCAGTTCTTC.

This clonotype was counted ten times or more. V and J are TRBV6-1 and TRBJ1-1; D uncertain. Germline assignment: CDR1 MNHNS and CDR2 SASEGT. CDR3 size: 15 residues. The V end was cut by 4 bases, the J end by 4 bases, with 16 bases between. CDR3: CASSGAVSPSTEAFF. CDR3 DNA sequence: TGTGCCAGCAGTGGGGCGGTGTCTCCGTCCACTGAAGCTTTCTTT.

This clonotype was counted many times. J is TRBJ2-1 and V is TRBV20-1; 7 positions agree with TRBD2. Germline V gene sequence: CDR1 DFQATT, CDR2 SNEGSKA (reference sequence). V lost 4 bases to trimming and J lost 2 bases; unmatched junction nucleotides: 5. This CDR3 contains 14 residues. CDR3 DNA sequence: TGCAGTGCTACGGCGGGAGTGACCTACAATGAGCAGTTCTTC. This translates into CSATAGVTYNEQFF.

There are many counts of this clonotype. This chain uses TRBV5-1 with TRBJ2-1; 8 nucleotides align to TRBD2. Germline CDR1 and CDR2: SGHRS and YFSETQ. With V trimmed by 3 bases and J by 5 bases, 13 bases remained unmatched. The CDR3 spans 17 residues. The CDR3 protein is CASSSTRGSGGNNEQFF. DNA of the CDR3: TGCGCCAGCAGCTCCACCCGGGGGAGCGGGGGTAACAATGAGCAGTTCTTC. The whole variable domain, filled in from reference TRBV5-1 and TRBJ2-1, reads KAGVTQTPRYLIKTRGQQVTLSCSPISGHRSVSWYQQTPGQGLQFLFEYFSETQRNKGNFPGRFSGRQFSNSRSEMNVSTLELGDSALYLCASSSTRGSGGNNEQFFGPGTRLTVL.

This clonotype has at least ten counts. This chain joins TRBV5-1 and TRBJ1-1, with a tentative D call TRBD1 (6 bases). The CDR3 totals 14 residues. Per the germline V gene, CDR1 is SGHRS and CDR2 is YFSETQ. Trimming pared 7 bases from V and 5 bases from J, leaving 18 bases between. The CDR3 is CASEGEGVRTEAFF. CDR3 DNA sequence: TGCGCCAGCGAGGGGGAGGGAGTTAGAACTGAAGCTTTCTTT. Drawing the rest from reference TRBV5-1 and TRBJ1-1, the complete variable domain is KAGVTQTPRYLIKTRGQQVTLSCSPISGHRSVSWYQQTPGQGLQFLFEYFSETQRNKGNFPGRFSGRQFSNSRSEMNVSTLELGDSALYLCASEGEGVRTEAFFGQGTRLTVV.

The genes are TRBV7-9 and TRBJ1-1; no firm D call. Germline CDR1 and CDR2: SEHNR and FQNEAQ (reference sequence). The CDR3 has 12 amino acids. Trimming removed 5 bases at V and 7 bases at J, with 11 bases between. The CDR3 region has the DNA TGTGCCAGCAGCCTCAGTTCCTTTGAAGCTTTCTTT. Its protein is CASSLSSFEAFF.

This clonotype has ten or more counts. The chain has TRBV6-5 and TRBJ2-5, with 10 bases lining up with TRBD2. The germline V gene encodes CDR1 MNHEY and CDR2 SVGAGI. J was trimmed by 1 base and V by 2 bases; bases with no gene match: 4. The CDR3 is 16 amino acids. The CDR3 region is CASSYRRLAGQETQYF. The CDR3, as DNA: TGTGCCAGCAGTTACCGTCGACTAGCGGGCCAAGAGACCCAGTACTTC.

The J gene is TRBJ1-2, the V gene TRBV7-2; TRBD1 matches at 9 bases. This CDR3 is 15 amino acids long. CDR1 and CDR2 (germline): SGHTA, FQGNSA. V dropped 4 bases and J dropped 2; count of bases not matched to a gene: 5. CDR3 loop: CASSSPGTGNYGYTF. As DNA, the CDR3 is TGTGCCAGCAGCTCCCCAGGGACAGGGAACTATGGCTACACCTTC.

This clonotype was seen repeatedly, ten times or more. The gene calls are TRBV15 and TRBJ1-5; D might be TRBD1 (5 bases). The CDR3 sequence is 15 residues long. Germline CDR1 is LNHNV and CDR2 is YYDKDF (reference sequence). The V and J ends lost 4 bases and 3 bases respectively, with 13 bases between them. CDR3 sequence: CATSTGRQYNQPQHF. CDR3 bases: TGTGCCACCAGCACCGGGAGACAGTACAATCAGCCCCAGCATTTT.

The sample holds many counts of this clonotype. J is TRBJ1-1 and V is TRBV20-1; D is possibly TRBD1 (6 bases). CDR1 and CDR2 from the germline V gene are DFQATT and SNEGSKA (reference sequence). This CDR3 contains 13 residues. The V and J ends lost 4 bases and 6 bases respectively, with 15 bases between them. CDR3 region: CSANQPTGPEAFF. The CDR3 DNA follows: TGCAGTGCTAATCAACCAACAGGGCCTGAAGCTTTCTTT.

This clonotype was counted at least ten times. V is TRBV27 and J is TRBJ1-6; D remains ambiguous. Germline loops: CDR1 MNHEY, CDR2 SMNVEV (reference sequence). The V gene lost 5 bases and the J gene lost 9 bases, with 11 bases spanning the gap. This CDR3 contains 13 residues. The CDR3 loop reads CASSESFSSPLHF. In nucleotides, the CDR3 is TGTGCCAGCAGTGAGAGCTTCTCTTCACCCCTCCACTTT.

The chain links TRBV10-3 to TRBJ2-7; 7 bases agree with TRBD1. V gave up 0 bases and J gave up 5 bases; unmatched junction bases: 13. This CDR3 spans 17 amino acids. Per germline, CDR1 ENHRY and CDR2 SYGVKD. CDR3 sequence reads: CAISESRRRQGVHEQYF. The CDR3 DNA reads TGTGCCATCAGTGAGTCAAGACGAAGACAGGGTGTCCACGAGCAGTACTTC.

This clonotype was detected a few times. The chain carries TRBV12-3 or TRBV12-4 and TRBJ2-5; D is possibly TRBD1 (5 bases). V was cut by 10 bases and J by 9 bases, with 24 bases left in between. The CDR3 has 14 residues. DNA of the CDR3: TGTGCCACCAAGGCAGGCGGCGGACAAGGGGCCCAGTACTTC. As protein: CATKAGGGQGAQYF.